This T cell receptor beta chain was profiled in a study of cytomegalovirus exposure and HLA in healthy donors. Study-level background: Within the Caucasian-associated ancestry cluster were roughly 81% of the approximately 400 genotyped donors.

Germline lookup yields CDR1 SGHRS and CDR2 YFSETQ. The CDR3 is 15 amino acids. Trimming pared 5 bases from V and 2 bases from J, leaving 13 bases between. Amplification used 60 Vbeta primers and 13 Jbeta primers. The table came from immunoSEQ multiplex PCR; TCRdb's copy has only in-frame clones and leaves some out. Among 74,000 or so clones, 60% to 80% were seen once, and the ten largest hold around 22%. Sequencing was done on a sample of PBMCs. The chain recombines TRBV5-1 with TRBJ2-2, with D possibly matching TRBD1 (6 bases). The sequence came from a woman in her 40s in good health and CMV-seropositive. The CDR3 DNA follows: TGCGCCAGCAGAGGACAGACCCTTAACACCGGGGAGCTGTTTTTT. The encoded protein is CASRGQTLNTGELFF.